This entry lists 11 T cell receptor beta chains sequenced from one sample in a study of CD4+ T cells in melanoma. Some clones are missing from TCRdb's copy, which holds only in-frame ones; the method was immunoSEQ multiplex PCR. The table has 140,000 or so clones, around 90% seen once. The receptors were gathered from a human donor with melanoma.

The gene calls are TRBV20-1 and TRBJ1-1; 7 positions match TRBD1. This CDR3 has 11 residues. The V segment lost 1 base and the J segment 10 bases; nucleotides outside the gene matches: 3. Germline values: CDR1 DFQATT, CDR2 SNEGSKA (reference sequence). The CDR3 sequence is CSARGQGTAFF. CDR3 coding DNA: TGCAGTGCTAGAGGACAGGGCACAGCTTTCTTT.

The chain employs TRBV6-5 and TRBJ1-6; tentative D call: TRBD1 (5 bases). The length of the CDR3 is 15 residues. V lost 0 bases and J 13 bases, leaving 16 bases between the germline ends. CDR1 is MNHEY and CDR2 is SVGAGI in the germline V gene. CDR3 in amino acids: CASSYSGGSNIPLHF. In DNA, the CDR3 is TGTGCCAGCAGTTACTCGGGGGGATCCAATATTCCCCTCCACTTT.

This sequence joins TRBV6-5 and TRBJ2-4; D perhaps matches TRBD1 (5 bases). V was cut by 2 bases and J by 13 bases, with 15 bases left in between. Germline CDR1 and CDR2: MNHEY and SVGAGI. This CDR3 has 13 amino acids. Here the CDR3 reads CASSYDRASLQYF. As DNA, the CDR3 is TGTGCCAGCAGTTACGACAGAGCCTCACTGCAGTACTTC.

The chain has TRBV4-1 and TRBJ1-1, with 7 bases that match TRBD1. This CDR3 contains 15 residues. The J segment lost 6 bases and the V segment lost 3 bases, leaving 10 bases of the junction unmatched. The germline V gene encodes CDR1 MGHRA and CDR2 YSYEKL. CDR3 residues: CASSQDRHMGAEAFF. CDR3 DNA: TGCGCCAGCAGCCAGGACAGGCATATGGGCGCTGAAGCTTTCTTT.

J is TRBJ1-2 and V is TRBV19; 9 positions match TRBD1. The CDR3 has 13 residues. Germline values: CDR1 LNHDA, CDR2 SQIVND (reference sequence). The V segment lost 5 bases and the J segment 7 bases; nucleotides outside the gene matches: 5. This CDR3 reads CASSPDRGGGYTF. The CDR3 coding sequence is TGTGCCAGTAGTCCGGACAGGGGAGGTGGCTACACCTTC.

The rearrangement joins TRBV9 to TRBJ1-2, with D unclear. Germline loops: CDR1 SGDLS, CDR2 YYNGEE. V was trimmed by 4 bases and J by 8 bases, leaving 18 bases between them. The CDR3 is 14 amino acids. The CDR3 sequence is CASSLDSGAGGYTF. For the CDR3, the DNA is TGTGCCAGCAGCCTCGACTCGGGAGCGGGAGGCTACACCTTC.

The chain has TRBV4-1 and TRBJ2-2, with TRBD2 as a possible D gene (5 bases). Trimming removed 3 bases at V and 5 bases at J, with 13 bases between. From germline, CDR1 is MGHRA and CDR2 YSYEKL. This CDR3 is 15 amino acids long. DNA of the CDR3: TGCGCCAGCAGCCACCCGGACTTTAGGACCGGGGAGCTGTTTTTT. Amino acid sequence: CASSHPDFRTGELFF.

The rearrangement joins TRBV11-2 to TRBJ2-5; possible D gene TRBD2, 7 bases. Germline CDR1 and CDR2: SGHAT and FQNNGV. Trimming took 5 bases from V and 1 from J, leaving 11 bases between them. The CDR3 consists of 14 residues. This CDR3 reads CASSAGAFQETQYF. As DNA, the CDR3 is TGTGCCAGCAGCGCGGGGGCCTTCCAAGAGACCCAGTACTTC.

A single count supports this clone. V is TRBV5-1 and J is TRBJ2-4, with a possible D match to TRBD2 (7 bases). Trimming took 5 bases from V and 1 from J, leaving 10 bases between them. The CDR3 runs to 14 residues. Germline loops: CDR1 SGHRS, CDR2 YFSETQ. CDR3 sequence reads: CASRQGGAKNIQYF. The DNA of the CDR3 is TGCGCCAGCAGACAGGGAGGGGCCAAAAACATTCAGTACTTC.

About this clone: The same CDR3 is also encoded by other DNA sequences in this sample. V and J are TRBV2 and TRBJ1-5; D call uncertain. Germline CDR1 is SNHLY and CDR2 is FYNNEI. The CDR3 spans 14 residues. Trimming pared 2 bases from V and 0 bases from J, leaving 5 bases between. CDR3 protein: CASSELNSNQPQHF. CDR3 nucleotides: TGTGCCAGCAGTGAACTGAATAGCAATCAGCCCCAGCATTTT.

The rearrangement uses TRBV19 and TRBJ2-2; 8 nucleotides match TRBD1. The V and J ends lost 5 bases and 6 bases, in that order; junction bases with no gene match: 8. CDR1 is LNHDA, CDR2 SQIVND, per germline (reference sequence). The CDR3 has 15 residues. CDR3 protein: CASSPRGRGSGELFF. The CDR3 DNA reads TGTGCCAGTAGTCCCAGGGGGCGCGGGTCCGGGGAGCTGTTTTTT.